Below, 8 T cell receptor beta chains from the same sample are listed, as sequenced in a study of Ad26.COV2.S vaccination and SARS-CoV-2 variants. Indicated treatment: some 20 received Ad26.COV2.S at low or high dose, single or two shots; 5 received placebo; per-sample allocation not given. The samples date from day 63 after the first vaccine or placebo injection. The repertoire was sequenced with immunoSEQ multiplex PCR; TCRdb's copy has only in-frame clones and lacks some. The table has hundreds of thousands of clones, roughly 89% seen once. The starting material was peripheral blood, obtained in a trial of Ad26.COV2.S vaccine versus placebo. The receptors shown here come from a person between 18 and 65 years old who received the Ad26.COV2.S COVID-19 vaccine or a placebo.

This chain links TRBV2 with TRBJ1-1; 8 bases line up with TRBD1. The germline V gene encodes CDR1 SNHLY and CDR2 FYNNEI. The CDR3 is 15 residues long. With 5 bases clipped from V and 1 base from J, the junction kept 6 bases outside the gene matches. In DNA form, the CDR3 reads TGTGCCAGCAGTACCCGACAGGGGAGGAACACTGAAGCTTTCTTT. Its protein product is CASSTRQGRNTEAFF.

The V call is TRBV6-6, the J call TRBJ2-5, with 8 bases aligning to TRBD2. V gave up 7 bases and J gave up 3 bases; unmatched junction bases: 4. The CDR3 sequence is 13 residues long. The germline V gene encodes CDR1 MNHNY and CDR2 SVGAGI (reference sequence). For the CDR3, the DNA is TGTGCCAGCAAAACAGCGGGAGAAGAGACCCAGTACTTC. This translates into CASKTAGEETQYF.

The rearrangement joins TRBV6-1 to TRBJ1-5; D remains unclear. The CDR3 totals 16 residues. Trimming took off 1 base at V and 8 bases at J, with 18 bases between the two ends. Germline V lookup: CDR1 MNHNS, CDR2 SASEGT. The CDR3 protein is CASSEGKREWMEPQHF. CDR3 DNA: TGTGCCAGCAGTGAAGGGAAACGGGAGTGGATGGAGCCCCAGCATTTT.

The DNA for the CDR3 is TGTGCCAGCAGTAACGGGGTCCGGGGGAATGAAAAACTGTTTTTT. Amino acid sequence: CASSNGVRGNEKLFF. This chain links TRBV6-6 with TRBJ1-4, with D possibly TRBD1 on 5 matching bases. The CDR3 is 15 residues long. Trimming stripped 5 bases from V and 5 bases from J, with 15 bases between. Germline CDR1 MNHNY, CDR2 SVGAGI (reference sequence).

The J gene is TRBJ1-1, the V gene TRBV29-1; the D is unclear. CDR3 length: 16 amino acids. V lost 2 bases to trimming and J lost 2 bases, with 18 bases between them. In germline, CDR1 is SQVTM, CDR2 ANQGSEA. CDR3 sequence reads: CSVELIIGQLNTEAFF. The CDR3 DNA reads as TGCAGCGTTGAATTAATTATAGGCCAGCTAAACACTGAAGCTTTCTTT. The full variable domain, with the rest looked up from reference TRBV29-1 and TRBJ1-1, is SAVISQKPSRDICQRGTSLTIQCQVDSQVTMMFWYRQQPGQSLTLIATANQGSEATYESGFVIDKFPISRPNLTFSTLTVSNMSPEDSSIYLCSVELIIGQLNTEAFFGQGTRLTVV.

The chain is built from TRBV15 and TRBJ2-3; possibly TRBD2 for D (6 bases). Per germline, CDR1 LNHNV and CDR2 YYDKDF (reference sequence). V shed 1 base and J shed 4 bases, with 12 bases lying between them. CDR3 length: 15 residues. The CDR3 nucleotides are TGTGCCACCAGCAGAGTTGCCAGGGAGGCAGATACGCAGTATTTT. It translates to CATSRVAREADTQYF.

This chain uses TRBV5-8 with TRBJ1-1; D gene uncertain. CDR1 and CDR2 from the germline V gene are SGHTS and YDEGEE. Trimming pared 4 bases from V and 4 bases from J, leaving 14 bases between. The CDR3 is 14 amino acids. CDR3 in DNA: TGTGCCAGCAGCCCGCTGGGCTCGGCCACTGAAGCTTTCTTT. It codes for CASSPLGSATEAFF. Drawing the rest from reference TRBV5-8 and TRBJ1-1, the complete variable domain is EAGVTQSPTHLIKTRGQQATLRCSPISGHTSVYWYQQALGLGLQFLLWYDEGEERNRGNFPPRFSGRQFPNYSSELNVNALELEDSALYLCASSPLGSATEAFFGQGTRLTVV.

The chain uses TRBV6-5 and TRBJ2-1; no clear D gene. CDR3 length: 13 amino acids. Deletions cut 6 bases from V and 5 bases from J, with 11 bases between. Germline V CDR1 and CDR2: MNHEY, SVGAGI. The CDR3 spells CASRSSANNEQFF. CDR3 DNA: TGTGCCAGCAGAAGCTCAGCCAACAATGAGCAGTTCTTC.